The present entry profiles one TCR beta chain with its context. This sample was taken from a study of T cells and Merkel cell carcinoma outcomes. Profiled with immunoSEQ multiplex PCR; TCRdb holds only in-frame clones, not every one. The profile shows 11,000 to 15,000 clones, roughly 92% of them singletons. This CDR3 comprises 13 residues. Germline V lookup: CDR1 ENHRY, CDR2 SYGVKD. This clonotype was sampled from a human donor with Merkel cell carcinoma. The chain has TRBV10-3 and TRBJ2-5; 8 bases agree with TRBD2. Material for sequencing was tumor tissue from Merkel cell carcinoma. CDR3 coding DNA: TGTGCTACATATCGGGGGGGGAGGGAGACCCAGTACTTC. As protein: CATYRGGRETQYF.